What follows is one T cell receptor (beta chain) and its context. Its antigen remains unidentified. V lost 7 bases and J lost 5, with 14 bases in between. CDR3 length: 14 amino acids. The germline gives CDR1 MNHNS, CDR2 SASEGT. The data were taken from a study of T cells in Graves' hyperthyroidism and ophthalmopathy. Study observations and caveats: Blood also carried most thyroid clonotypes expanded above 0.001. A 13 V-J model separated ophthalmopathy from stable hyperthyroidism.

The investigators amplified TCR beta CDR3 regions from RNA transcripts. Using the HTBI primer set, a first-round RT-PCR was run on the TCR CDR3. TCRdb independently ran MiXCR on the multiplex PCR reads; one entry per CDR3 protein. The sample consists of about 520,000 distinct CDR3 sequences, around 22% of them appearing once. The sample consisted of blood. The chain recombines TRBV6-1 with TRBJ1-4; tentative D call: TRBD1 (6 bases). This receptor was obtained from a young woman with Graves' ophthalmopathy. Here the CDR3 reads CASKIDRNNEKLFF. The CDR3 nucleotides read TGTGCCAGCAAGATAGACAGGAACAATGAAAAACTGTTTTTT.